This entry features one T cell receptor beta chain sequence. Its antigen is unidentified. The data were obtained in a study of cytomegalovirus exposure and HLA in healthy donors. Study-level information: Genetic ancestry analysis placed more than 80% of the approximately 390 donors that were genotyped in the Caucasian-associated cluster. Findings and caveats of the study: Several of the most significant clusters appeared, in a later analysis, to be linked to common viral pathogens.

The study ran its PCR with 60 Vbeta and 13 Jbeta primers. The protocol was immunoSEQ multiplex PCR, while the TCRdb copy is restricted to in-frame clones and leaves out a portion. The sample records fewer than 150,000 clones, less than 80% being singletons. Germline lookup yields CDR1 GTSNPN and CDR2 SVGIG (reference sequence). V was shortened by 2 bases and J by 1 base, with 6 bases between the two germline ends. The CDR3 has 13 amino acids. This chain links TRBV30 with TRBJ1-3, with D perhaps TRBD1 (6 bases). The sample taken for sequencing was PBMCs. This TCR was sampled from a woman aged 40 to 50 in good health and CMV-seropositive. DNA of the CDR3: TGTGCCTGGAGTACAGGGTCTGGAAACACCATATATTTT. It encodes CAWSTGSGNTIYF. The full variable domain, in which reference TRBV30 and TRBJ1-3 provide the parts outside the CDR3, is SQTIHQWPATLVQPVGSPLSLECTVEGTSNPNLYWYRQAAGRGLQLLFYSVGIGQISSEVPQNLSASRPQDRQFILSSKKLLLSDSGFYLCAWSTGSGNTIYFGEGSWLTVV.